The clone carrying this T cell receptor beta chain appeared a single time. What it binds is not known. This CDR3 spans 13 amino acids. Between the trimmed V and J ends, which lost 5 bases and 1 base, there was a span of 10 bases. Germline lookup yields CDR1 SQVTM and CDR2 ANQGSEA. Sequenced by immunoSEQ multiplex PCR; TCRdb stores in-frame clones only, minus some. The repertoire holds around 2,100,000 clones, with about 95% as singletons. The record originates from a study of shared clonotypes between healthy human individuals. The naive CD8 fraction comprised CD45RO-negative cells positively selected for CCR7 and excluded terminally differentiated effector memory CD45RA+ cells. The study, taken as a whole, reports: Naive subsets, compared against memory subsets, generally had larger estimated richness values.

The specimen was naive CD8+ T cells sorted from blood. V and J are TRBV29-1 and TRBJ2-3; D assignment may be TRBD1 or TRBD2 (5 bases each). The receptor was derived from a man aged 18-30 years in good health. CDR3 residues: CSVPQGRTDTQYF. The CDR3 bases are TGCAGCGTTCCCCAGGGACGCACAGATACGCAGTATTTT.